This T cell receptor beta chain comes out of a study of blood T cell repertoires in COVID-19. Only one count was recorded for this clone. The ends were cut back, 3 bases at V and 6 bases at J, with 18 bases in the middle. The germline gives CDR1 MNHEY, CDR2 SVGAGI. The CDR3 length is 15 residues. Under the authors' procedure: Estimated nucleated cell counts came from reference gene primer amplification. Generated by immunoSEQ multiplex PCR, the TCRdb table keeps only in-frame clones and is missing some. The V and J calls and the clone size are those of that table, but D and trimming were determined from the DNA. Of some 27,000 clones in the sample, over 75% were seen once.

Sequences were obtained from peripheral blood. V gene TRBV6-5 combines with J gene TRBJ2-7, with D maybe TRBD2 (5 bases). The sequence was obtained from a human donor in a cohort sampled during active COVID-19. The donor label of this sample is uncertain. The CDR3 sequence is CASSYSFELAPEQYF. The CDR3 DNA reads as TGTGCCAGCAGTTATTCCTTCGAGCTAGCTCCCGAGCAGTACTTC.